Below, one TCR beta chain is given with its context. The CDR3 runs 15 residues. Unmatched junction bases numbered 8, after V lost 2 bases and J lost 6 bases. Germline V gives CDR1 MNHEY, CDR2 SMNVEV (reference sequence). The assay was immunoSEQ multiplex PCR, and TCRdb's table has in-frame clones only and misses some. The table shows roughly 92,000 clones, with roughly nine tenths occurring only once. This sample was included in a study of blood T cell repertoires in COVID-19. The sample taken for sequencing was peripheral blood. The V call is TRBV27, the J call TRBJ2-7, with 9 bases that match TRBD1. The sequence was obtained from a man aged 50 to 59 with acute or convalescent COVID-19. The CDR3 spells CASSLVSGQGGEQYF. CDR3 coding DNA: TGTGCCAGCAGTTTAGTTTCGGGACAGGGCGGCGAGCAGTACTTC.